A single T cell receptor (beta chain) is shown here with its context. In the authors' methods: Scientists estimated how many nucleated cells there were by amplifying reference gene primers. The table came from immunoSEQ multiplex PCR; TCRdb's copy has only in-frame clones and leaves some out. V, J and clone size are taken as reported in that table, and D and trimming were inferred from the DNA itself. The sample has a few hundred thousand clones, about 88% seen once. These data are taken from a study of blood T cell repertoires in COVID-19. In the study overall: Collection of acute and convalescent COVID-19 samples took place in the United States, Italy and Spain. PBMCs, B-cell-depleted T cells, or T cells were the source of the cDNA or gDNA that made up the material.

The V and J ends lost 5 bases and 3 bases respectively, with 16 bases between them. The CDR3 is 15 residues long. Per the germline V gene, CDR1 is ENHRY and CDR2 is SYGVKD. The rearrangement joins TRBV10-3 to TRBJ1-2, with a weak D call TRBD1 (5 bases). Input material: peripheral blood. The sequence was obtained from a man aged 55 to 69 with acute or convalescent COVID-19. The CDR3 reads CAISTLPGLHYGYTF. CDR3 DNA sequence: TGTGCCATCAGTACACTCCCGGGACTTCACTATGGCTACACCTTC.